The next 32 T cell receptor beta chains were all read from a single sample in a study of response to subunit inactivated influenza vaccine. TCRdb passed the RT-PCR reads through MiXCR, listing each CDR3 protein once. The table has under 550,000 distinct CDR3 sequences, around 7.7% seen once. Source: PBMCs from blood, taken less than 30 months after vaccination. The origin of the receptors is a man between 50 and 75 years old who received an inactivated influenza vaccine.

This chain uses TRBV18 with TRBJ1-2; D possibly corresponds to TRBD1 (6 bases). CDR1 is KGHSH, CDR2 LQKENI, per germline. V was clipped by 0 bases and J by 6 bases, with 11 bases between them. CDR3 length equals 14 residues. The CDR3 sequence: CASSPPHGGDGYTF. DNA of the CDR3: TGTGCCAGCTCACCACCTCACGGGGGCGATGGCTACACCTTC.

This clonotype was found many times. The chain carries TRBV28 and TRBJ2-7, with TRBD2 matching 7 bases. With V trimmed by 8 bases and J by 5 bases, 9 bases remained unmatched. The germline V gene has CDR1 MDHEN and CDR2 SYDVKM. The CDR3 runs to 13 residues. CDR3 amino acids: CASSAGALDEQYF. CDR3 nucleotides: TGTGCCAGCTCGGCGGGAGCCCTTGACGAGCAGTACTTC.

This clonotype was seen repeatedly, ten times or more. The chain has TRBV5-6 and TRBJ2-3; D is undetermined. CDR1 SGHDT and CDR2 YYEEEE come from the germline V gene. The V gene lost 10 bases and the J gene lost 9 bases, with 12 bases spanning the gap. The CDR3 is 10 amino acids. Here the CDR3 reads CAGSPATQYF. CDR3 coding DNA: TGTGCCGGGTCCCCTGCGACGCAGTATTTT.

The CDR3, as DNA: TGCGCCAGCAGCTTGGTGGGGAGAGATACGCAGTATTTT. It yields the protein CASSLVGRDTQYF. The chain links TRBV5-1 to TRBJ2-3; maybe TRBD2 (5 bases). This CDR3 comprises 13 residues. Per the germline V gene, CDR1 is SGHRS and CDR2 is YFSETQ. Trimming left V 0 bases short and J 5 bases short, with 7 bases between.

This rearrangement joins TRBV6-6 to TRBJ2-7; perhaps TRBD1 as D (6 bases). The CDR3 length is 13 residues. Trimming left V 8 bases short and J 2 bases short, with 13 bases between. Germline CDR1 reads MNHNY; CDR2 reads SVGAGI (reference sequence). The CDR3 is CASVRPGAYEQYF. The DNA of the CDR3 is TGTGCCAGCGTACGTCCAGGGGCCTACGAGCAGTACTTC.

A few counts support this clonotype. The genes are TRBV7-3 and TRBJ2-1; TRBD2 agrees at 8 bases. The germline gives CDR1 SGHTA, CDR2 FQGTGA. Unmatched junction bases numbered 14, after V lost 4 bases and J lost 15 bases. The CDR3 loop spans 14 amino acids. In nucleotides, the CDR3 is TGTGCCAGCAGCTCCACCCGGGGGGGGAAGAGGCTGTTCTTC. Its translation: CASSSTRGGKRLFF.

In this sample, this clonotype turned up a few times. V is TRBV7-9 and J is TRBJ1-3; D gene unclear. This CDR3 has 13 amino acids. Germline V gene sequence: CDR1 SEHNR, CDR2 FQNEAQ (reference sequence). V shed 5 bases and J shed 0 bases, with 5 bases lying between them. This chain's CDR3 is CASSRSSGNTIYF. CDR3 in DNA: TGTGCCAGCAGCAGGAGCTCTGGAAACACCATATATTTT.

This clonotype was seen only a few times. J is TRBJ1-2 and V is TRBV28; D perhaps matches TRBD1 (5 bases). The CDR3 loop spans 15 amino acids. Germline-derived CDR1 and CDR2 are MDHEN and SYDVKM. Trimming pared 5 bases from V and 8 bases from J, leaving 21 bases between. The DNA for the CDR3 is TGTGCCAGCAGTACGCCGGGACCCGAGGGCCCCGGCTACACCTTC. Amino acids: CASSTPGPEGPGYTF.

This clonotype was counted between two and nine times. The chain is built from TRBV7-9 and TRBJ2-2; no clear D. CDR1 and CDR2 (germline): SEHNR, FQNEAQ (reference sequence). The V end lost 3 bases, the J end lost 2 bases, and 10 bases lay between the germline ends. The CDR3 contains 15 residues. This CDR3 reads CASSLGGFNTGELFF. The CDR3 DNA sequence: TGTGCCAGCAGCTTGGGCGGCTTCAACACCGGGGAGCTGTTTTTT.

Remarks on this clonotype: This may be a read error, as it is one base from a much larger clone. The chain employs TRBV28 and TRBJ2-2, with TRBD1 matching over 8 bases. The V and J ends lost 5 bases and 5 bases, in that order; junction bases with no gene match: 7. Germline CDR1 MDHEN, CDR2 SYDVKM. This CDR3 has 15 amino acids. CDR3 sequence (DNA): TGTGCCAGCAGTGCGGACAGGGTGGGAACCGGGGAGCTGTTTTTT. This encodes CASSADRVGTGELFF.

The gene calls are TRBV20-1 and TRBJ2-2; TRBD2 matches 9 bases. J gave up 3 bases and V 3 bases, and 2 bases lay outside the gene matches. The CDR3 covers 14 residues. From germline, CDR1 is DFQATT and CDR2 SNEGSKA (reference sequence). CDR3 DNA sequence: TGCAGTGCTAGGGGACTAGCTCACACCGGGGAGCTGTTTTTT. Its protein is CSARGLAHTGELFF.

This rearrangement joins TRBV20-1 to TRBJ1-4; 8 nucleotides match TRBD1. Trimming took 6 bases from V and 4 from J; bases not matched to a gene: 13. There are 16 residues in the CDR3. CDR1 and CDR2 (germline): DFQATT, SNEGSKA (reference sequence). CDR3 loop: CSARSTGGAHNEKLFF. DNA for the CDR3: TGCAGTGCCAGATCCACAGGGGGTGCTCATAATGAAAAACTGTTTTTT.

This clonotype was seen a handful of times. J is TRBJ1-1 and V is TRBV11-2; 8 positions match TRBD1. The CDR3 consists of 13 residues. Trimming cost V 7 bases and J 4 bases; bases outside gene matches: 5. In germline, CDR1 is SGHAT, CDR2 FQNNGV. CDR3 coding DNA: TGTGCCAGCACCCCCGACAGGGGCACTGAAGCTTTCTTT. Its translation is CASTPDRGTEAFF.

This clonotype came up many times. This rearrangement joins TRBV4-3 to TRBJ2-5; 8 bases fit TRBD1. CDR3 length equals 18 residues. Trimming cost V 1 base and J 2 bases; bases outside gene matches: 12. Looked up from germline, CDR1 is LGHNA and CDR2 is YSLEER. The CDR3 bases are TGCGCCAGCAGCCAAGCGCCAGGACAGGGACCTTATCAAGAGACCCAGTACTTC. Translation: CASSQAPGQGPYQETQYF.

This clonotype was seen a few times. The chain recombines TRBV4-2 with TRBJ2-7; TRBD2 might be the D (5 bases). The CDR3 totals 15 residues. The V gene's germline CDR1 is LGHNA and CDR2 YNFKEQ. V was trimmed by 0 bases and J by 2 bases, leaving 11 bases between them. This CDR3 is CASSQEAGLTYEQYF. CDR3 sequence (DNA): TGTGCCAGCAGCCAAGAGGCGGGCCTAACCTACGAGCAGTACTTC.

This clonotype was seen at least ten times. V is TRBV11-2 and J is TRBJ1-2; D uncertain. CDR3 size: 15 residues. V was pared by 5 bases and J by 0 bases, with 13 bases between. Germline V gene sequence: CDR1 SGHAT, CDR2 FQNNGV. In nucleotides, the CDR3 is TGTGCCAGCAGCAGAGCGGACGTCCCTAACTATGGCTACACCTTC. This sequence encodes CASSRADVPNYGYTF.

This sequence joins TRBV6-1 and TRBJ2-3; D is unclear. The CDR3 extends over 16 amino acids. Germline V gene sequence: CDR1 MNHNS, CDR2 SASEGT. V was cut by 6 bases and J by 1 base, with 17 bases left in between. CDR3 DNA: TGTGCCAGCAGCCCCTTAAAAGGCAGACGCACAGATACGCAGTATTTT. Protein: CASSPLKGRRTDTQYF.

The chain links TRBV3-1 to TRBJ2-1, with D possibly called TRBD1 or TRBD2 (5 bases each). Trimming removed 1 base from V and 7 bases from J, with 17 bases in between. This CDR3 region has 16 residues. Looked up from germline, CDR1 is LGHDT and CDR2 is YNNKEL (reference sequence). This chain's CDR3 is CASSQAGRTTRNEQFF. CDR3 coding DNA: TGTGCCAGCAGCCAAGCGGGGCGGACCACCCGGAATGAGCAGTTCTTC.

The rearrangement uses TRBV5-1 and TRBJ2-5; 8 bases are a match to TRBD2. V gave up 6 bases and J gave up 4 bases; unmatched junction bases: 8. This CDR3 spans 14 amino acids. In germline, CDR1 is SGHRS, CDR2 YFSETQ. CDR3 in amino acids: CASNSGKQLETQYF. CDR3 sequence (DNA): TGCGCCAGCAATAGCGGGAAGCAACTAGAGACCCAGTACTTC.

This clonotype was observed a few times. CDR3 in amino acids: CASRSSVSGGAGDEQFF. The CDR3 DNA reads as TGTGCCAGCAGGTCAAGCGTTAGCGGGGGGGCCGGCGATGAGCAGTTCTTC. The rearrangement joins TRBV11-2 to TRBJ2-1; the match to TRBD2 covers 11 bases. The CDR3 sequence is 17 residues long. V lost 6 bases, J lost 8 bases, and 15 bases stayed unmatched. Germline CDR1 reads SGHAT; CDR2 reads FQNNGV. Complete variable domain (other parts from reference TRBV11-2 and TRBJ2-1): EAGVAQSPRYKIIEKRQSVAFWCNPISGHATLYWYQQILGQGPKLLIQFQNNGVVDDSQLPKDRFSAERLKGVDSTLKIQPAKLEDSAVYLCASRSSVSGGAGDEQFFGPGTRLTVL.

This clonotype was picked up many times. The chain is built from TRBV20-1 and TRBJ2-3, with D perhaps matching TRBD1 (5 bases). The length of the CDR3 is 15 residues. V dropped 3 bases and J dropped 2 bases, with 15 bases sitting between them. CDR1 is DFQATT and CDR2 is SNEGSKA in the germline V gene (reference sequence). CDR3 nucleotides: TGCAGTGCTAGGCCTAGGGGTGGAATCACAGATACGCAGTATTTT. Encoded protein: CSARPRGGITDTQYF.

This clonotype was detected ten times or more. The chain recombines TRBV7-7 with TRBJ2-1; 7 bases are shared with TRBD2. The germline gives CDR1 SSHAT, CDR2 FNYEAQ (reference sequence). The CDR3 runs 14 residues. Trimming at V came to 3 bases and at J to 3 bases, leaving 2 bases not matched to a gene. The CDR3 nucleotides read TGTGCCAGCAGCTTGGCTAGCGGCTACAATGAGCAGTTCTTC. Amino acid sequence: CASSLASGYNEQFF.

This clonotype was picked up a small number of times. The CDR3 nucleotides are TGTGCCAGCAGCCATAATTGGGGTGGAGAAGAGACCCAGTACTTC. Amino acids: CASSHNWGGEETQYF. V and J are TRBV3-1 and TRBJ2-5, with D unresolved. Germline values: CDR1 LGHDT, CDR2 YNNKEL (reference sequence). The CDR3 extends over 15 amino acids. V dropped 3 bases and J dropped 3 bases, with 14 bases sitting between them.

The chain couples TRBV4-3 to TRBJ2-3, with D maybe TRBD2 (6 bases). V lost 3 bases, J lost 0 bases, and 13 bases lay in between. Per germline, CDR1 LGHNA and CDR2 YSLEER. The CDR3 length is 16 residues. CDR3 coding DNA: TGCGCCAGCAGCCAGTATTACAGCGGGAGCACAGATACGCAGTATTTT. Translation gives CASSQYYSGSTDTQYF.

This clonotype was observed a handful of times. The V and J genes are TRBV6-5 and TRBJ1-1; D not certain. Trimming pared 2 bases from V and 3 bases from J, leaving 7 bases between. Germline loops: CDR1 MNHEY, CDR2 SVGAGI. This CDR3 contains 13 residues. CDR3 DNA sequence: TGTGCCAGCAGTTACGGCACATACACTGAAGCTTTCTTT. Residues: CASSYGTYTEAFF.

This clonotype was recorded a few times. The chain has TRBV20-1 and TRBJ2-2; the D gene is possibly TRBD1 (6 bases). The CDR3 contains 13 residues. Deletions cut 6 bases from V and 8 bases from J, with 16 bases between. Germline V gives CDR1 DFQATT, CDR2 SNEGSKA (reference sequence). This chain's CDR3 is CSAKTGLGGELFF. CDR3 nucleotides: TGCAGTGCCAAAACAGGGCTGGGAGGGGAGCTGTTTTTT.

The chain carries TRBV18 and TRBJ1-2; possibly TRBD1 for D (6 bases). Germline V CDR1 and CDR2: KGHSH, LQKENI. V lost 3 bases, J lost 4 bases, and 12 bases lay in between. This CDR3 has 14 residues. CDR3 residues: CASSPSQGSYGYTF. CDR3 nucleotides: TGTGCCAGCTCACCTTCACAGGGAAGCTATGGCTACACCTTC.

The chain couples TRBV10-3 to TRBJ2-7; TRBD1 agrees at 7 bases. V was pared by 3 bases and J by 4 bases, with 6 bases of the junction left unmatched. This CDR3 has 14 residues. CDR1 ENHRY and CDR2 SYGVKD come from the germline V gene. CDR3 DNA: TGTGCCATCAGTGATCGACAGGGCACTTACGAGCAGTACTTC. Protein: CAISDRQGTYEQYF.

This chain links TRBV12-3 or TRBV12-4 with TRBJ2-3; D is possibly TRBD1 (6 bases). V was trimmed by 4 bases and J by 4 bases, leaving 15 bases between them. The CDR3 is 15 residues long. The CDR3 coding sequence is TGTGCCAGCAGTTCGGGACATCCTGGTGCAGATACGCAGTATTTT. This gives the protein CASSSGHPGADTQYF.

This clonotype was picked up many times. The V gene is TRBV12-3 or TRBV12-4, the J gene TRBJ2-5; D is uncertain. The V gene lost 6 bases and the J gene lost 1 base, with 12 bases spanning the gap. The CDR3 runs to 14 residues. This CDR3 is CASRSTSFQETQYF. The CDR3 DNA sequence: TGTGCCAGCAGGTCGACTTCTTTCCAAGAGACCCAGTACTTC.

The chain employs TRBV6-1 and TRBJ2-7, with TRBD2 matching 12 bases. The CDR3 length is 17 residues. The J segment lost 4 bases and the V segment lost 6 bases, leaving 13 bases of the junction unmatched. Germline values: CDR1 MNHNS, CDR2 SASEGT. The CDR3 sequence: CASSSFTSGRRGYEQYF. CDR3 in DNA: TGTGCCAGCAGCAGTTTTACTAGCGGGAGGCGAGGGTACGAGCAGTACTTC.

This clonotype was seen only a few times. The chain carries TRBV7-2 and TRBJ1-1; TRBD1 might be the D (6 bases). Germline assignment: CDR1 SGHTA and CDR2 FQGNSA. The CDR3 contains 15 residues. V lost 9 bases to trimming and J lost 0 bases, with 17 bases between them. As DNA, the CDR3 is TGTGCCAGTAGCCCCTCGGGGGGCATGAACACTGAAGCTTTCTTT. It codes for CASSPSGGMNTEAFF.